This note documents a single TCR beta chain sequence. The data originate from a study of blood T cell repertoires in COVID-19. In the study overall: The cDNA or gDNA used as material had been derived from T cells, B-cell-depleted T cells, or PBMCs.

Authors' analysis steps: Nucleated cell number was recorded as an estimate derived from reference gene primer amplification. Generated by immunoSEQ multiplex PCR, the TCRdb table keeps only in-frame clones and is missing some. That table gives V, J and clone size, and the DNA gave D and trimming. The sample lists approximately 210,000 clones, around 90% occurring once. The germline V gene has CDR1 SNHLY and CDR2 FYNNEI. The CDR3 sequence is 13 residues long. The ends lost 10 bases at V and 0 bases at J; junction bases unmatched: 5. The rearrangement links TRBV2 to TRBJ1-1; 7 bases align to TRBD1. Specimen: peripheral blood. This TCR was recovered from a human donor in a cohort sampled during active COVID-19. Here the CDR3 DNA reads TGTGCCACTAGACAGGGAATGAACACTGAAGCTTTCTTT. Translating it yields CATRQGMNTEAFF.